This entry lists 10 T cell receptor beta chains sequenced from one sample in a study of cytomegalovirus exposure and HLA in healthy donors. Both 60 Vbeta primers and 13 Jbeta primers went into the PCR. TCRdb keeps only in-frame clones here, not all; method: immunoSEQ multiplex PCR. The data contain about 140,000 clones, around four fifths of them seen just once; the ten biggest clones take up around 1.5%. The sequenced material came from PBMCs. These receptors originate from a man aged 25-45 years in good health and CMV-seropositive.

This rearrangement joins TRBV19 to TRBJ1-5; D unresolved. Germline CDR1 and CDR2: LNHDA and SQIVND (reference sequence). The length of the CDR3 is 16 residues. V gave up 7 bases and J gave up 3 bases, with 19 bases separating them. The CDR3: CASTMEGALTNQPQHF. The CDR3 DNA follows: TGTGCCAGTACAATGGAGGGCGCGTTGACCAATCAGCCCCAGCATTTT.

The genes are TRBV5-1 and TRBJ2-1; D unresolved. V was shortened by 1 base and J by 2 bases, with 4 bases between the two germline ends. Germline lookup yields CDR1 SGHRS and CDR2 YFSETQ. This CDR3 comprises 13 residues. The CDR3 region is CASSLRAYNEQFF. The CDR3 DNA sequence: TGCGCCAGCAGCTTGCGGGCCTACAATGAGCAGTTCTTC.

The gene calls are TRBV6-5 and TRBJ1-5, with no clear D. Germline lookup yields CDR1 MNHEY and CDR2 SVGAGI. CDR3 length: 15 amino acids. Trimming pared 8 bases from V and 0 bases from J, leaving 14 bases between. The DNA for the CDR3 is TGTGCCAGCCACCTTAACGGTTATAGCAATCAGCCCCAGCATTTT. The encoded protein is CASHLNGYSNQPQHF.

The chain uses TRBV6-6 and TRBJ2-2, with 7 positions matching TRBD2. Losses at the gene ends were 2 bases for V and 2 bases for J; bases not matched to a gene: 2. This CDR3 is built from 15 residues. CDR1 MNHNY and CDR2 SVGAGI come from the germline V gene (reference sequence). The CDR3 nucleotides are TGTGCCAGCAGTTACGGGAGGGGTAACACCGGGGAGCTGTTTTTT. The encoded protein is CASSYGRGNTGELFF.

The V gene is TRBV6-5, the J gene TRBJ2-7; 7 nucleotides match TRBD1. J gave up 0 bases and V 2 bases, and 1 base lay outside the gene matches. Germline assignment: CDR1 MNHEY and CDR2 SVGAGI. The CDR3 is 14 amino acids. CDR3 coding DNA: TGTGCCAGCAGTTACGGGACAGCCTCCTACGAGCAGTACTTC. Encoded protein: CASSYGTASYEQYF.

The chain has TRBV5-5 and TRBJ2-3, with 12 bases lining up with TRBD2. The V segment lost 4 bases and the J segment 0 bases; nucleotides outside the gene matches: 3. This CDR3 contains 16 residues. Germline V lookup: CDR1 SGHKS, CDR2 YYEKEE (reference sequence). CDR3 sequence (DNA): TGTGCCAGCAGCCAAGGGACTAGCGGGAGCACAGATACGCAGTATTTT. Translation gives CASSQGTSGSTDTQYF.

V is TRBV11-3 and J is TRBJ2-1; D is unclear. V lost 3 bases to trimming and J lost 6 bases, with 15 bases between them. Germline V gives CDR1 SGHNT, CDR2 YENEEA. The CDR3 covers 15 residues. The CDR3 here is CASSLGRSRGNEQFF. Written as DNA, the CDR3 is TGTGCCAGCAGCTTGGGTAGGTCGAGAGGCAATGAGCAGTTCTTC.

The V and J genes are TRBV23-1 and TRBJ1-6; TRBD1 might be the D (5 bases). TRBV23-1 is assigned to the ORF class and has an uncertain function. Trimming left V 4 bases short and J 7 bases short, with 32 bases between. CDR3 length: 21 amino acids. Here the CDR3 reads CASSPNPWTTHLRRGNSPLHF. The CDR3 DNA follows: TGCGCCAGCAGTCCCAACCCCTGGACGACGCACTTACGGAGGGGAAATTCACCCCTCCACTTT.

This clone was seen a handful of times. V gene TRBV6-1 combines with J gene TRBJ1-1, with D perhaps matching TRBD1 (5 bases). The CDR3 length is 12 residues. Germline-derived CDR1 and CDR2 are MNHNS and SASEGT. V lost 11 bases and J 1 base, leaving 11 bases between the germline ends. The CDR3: CAVEGQNTEAFF. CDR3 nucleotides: TGTGCCGTTGAAGGACAGAACACTGAAGCTTTCTTT.

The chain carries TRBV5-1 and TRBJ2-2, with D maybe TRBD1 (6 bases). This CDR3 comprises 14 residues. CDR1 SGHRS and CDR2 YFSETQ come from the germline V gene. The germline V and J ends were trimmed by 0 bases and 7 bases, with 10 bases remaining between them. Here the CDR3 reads CASSLVTGDGELFF. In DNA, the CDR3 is TGCGCCAGCAGCTTGGTGACAGGTGACGGGGAGCTGTTTTTT.